This TCR beta chain is drawn from a study of cytomegalovirus exposure and HLA in healthy donors. Primers included in the PCR were 60 Vbeta and 13 Jbeta primers. Profiled with immunoSEQ multiplex PCR; TCRdb holds only in-frame clones, not every one. The data show 150,000 to 200,000 clones, with roughly 80% seen just once and around 2% held by the top ten. This clonotype was obtained from a man in his late teens or twenties in good health and CMV-seronegative. Sequencing was carried out using PBMCs.

The CDR3 region has the DNA TGCGCCAGCAGCTTGACGACTAGCGCAACCGGGGAGCAGTTCTTC. Its protein is CASSLTTSATGEQFF. The rearrangement joins TRBV5-1 to TRBJ2-1; TRBD2 matches 8 bases. CDR1 and CDR2 from the germline V gene are SGHRS and YFSETQ. After removal of 1 base from V and 10 bases from J, the junction contained 10 bases not matched to a gene. This CDR3 region has 15 residues.